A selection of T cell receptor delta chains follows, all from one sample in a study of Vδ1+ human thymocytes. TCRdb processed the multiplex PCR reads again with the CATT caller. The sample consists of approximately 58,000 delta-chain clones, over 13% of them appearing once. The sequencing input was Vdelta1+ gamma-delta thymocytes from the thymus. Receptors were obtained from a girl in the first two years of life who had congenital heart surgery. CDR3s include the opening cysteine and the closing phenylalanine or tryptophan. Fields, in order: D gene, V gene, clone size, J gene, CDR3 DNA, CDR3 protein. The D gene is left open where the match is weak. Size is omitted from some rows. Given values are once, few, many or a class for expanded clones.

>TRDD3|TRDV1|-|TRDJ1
TGTGCTCTTGGGGATCTACTACGGAAGGCTTGTACTGGGGGTCCAAAACTCATCTTT
CALGDLLRKACTGGPKLIF
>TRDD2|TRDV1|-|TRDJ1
TGTGCTCTCTGTGGCTTCCTAGAAGACGTGGCCGATAAACCCATCTTT
CALCGFLEDVADKPIF
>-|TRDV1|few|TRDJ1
TGTGCTCTTGGGGATCTTTTCCTCACTCTATCGTACACCGATAAACTCATCTTT
CALGDLFLTLSYTDKLIF
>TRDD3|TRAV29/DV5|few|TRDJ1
TGTGCAGCAAGAGCTCCGTACTGGGGGACCACCGATAGACTCATCTTT
CAARAPYWGTTDRLIF
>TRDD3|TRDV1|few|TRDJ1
TGTGCTCTTGGGGACAAGTTCAATACTGGGGGATTCTGCTACACCGATAAACTCATCTTT
CALGDKFNTGGFCYTDKLIF
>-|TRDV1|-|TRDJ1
TGTGCTCTTGGGGAACTTCGCACGGGGGCGGTGTACACCGATAAACTCATCTTT
CALGELRTGAVYTDKLIF
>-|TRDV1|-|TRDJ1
TGTGCTCTTGGGGAGATTTCCCTAGCTGGGGCCCAGTACACCGATAAACTCATCTTT
CALGEISLAGAQYTDKLIF
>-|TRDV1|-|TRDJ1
TGTGCTCTTGGGAAGACTCCGCGTACTGGAGCACCGAAGGATAAACTCATCTTT
CALGKTPRTGAPKDKLIF
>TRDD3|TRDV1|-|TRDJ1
TGTGCTCTTGGGGACCACCTACTAATCCCCTACGGGACTGGGGGTGTGGACCGCACCGATAAACTCATCTTT
CALGDHLLIPYGTGGVDRTDKLIF
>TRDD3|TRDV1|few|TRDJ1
TGTGCTCTTGGGGAACTAAGGTCCGTCGTCGACTGGGGGCTCTACACCGATAAACTCATCTTT
CALGELRSVVDWGLYTDKLIF
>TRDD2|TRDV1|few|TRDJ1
TGTGCTCTTGGGGAACTCCATTCCTACGAAGGGGTCCCGTACACCGATAAACTCATCTTT
CALGELHSYEGVPYTDKLIF
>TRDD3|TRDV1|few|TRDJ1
TGTGCTCTTGGGGGTACAGGGGGTATGGCTGGGGGATTTTTCACCGATAAACTCATCTTT
CALGGTGGMAGGFFTDKLIF
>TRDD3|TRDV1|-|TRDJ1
TGTGCTCTTGGGGAGGAGTACACTGGGGGACCCTGGTACACCGATAAACTCATCTTT
CALGEEYTGGPWYTDKLIF
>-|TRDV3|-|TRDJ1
TGTGCCTTTGGCGGGCAATTCAAACTCATCTTT
CAFGGQFKLIF